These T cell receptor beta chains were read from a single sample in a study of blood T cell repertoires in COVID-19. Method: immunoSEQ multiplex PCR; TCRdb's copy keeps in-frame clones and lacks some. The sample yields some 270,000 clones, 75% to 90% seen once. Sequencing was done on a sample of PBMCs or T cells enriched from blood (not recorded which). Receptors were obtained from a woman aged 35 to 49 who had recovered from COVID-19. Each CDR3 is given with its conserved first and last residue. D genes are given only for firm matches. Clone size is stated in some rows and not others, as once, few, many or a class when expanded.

cdr3_nt: TGTGCCAGCAGCCTCAGAGAGAGCGAATCAAAAGCGTCTGGGGCCAACGTCCTGACTTTC
cdr3_aa: CASSLRESESKASGANVLTF
d_call: NA
clone_size: NA
v_call: TRBV3-1/TRBV3-2
j_call: TRBJ2-6

cdr3_nt: TGTGCCAGCAGCGACCTCGGGCCCCAGGTAATGGGAGAGCGGTACACCTTC
cdr3_aa: CASSDLGPQVMGERYTF
d_call: NA
clone_size: NA
v_call: TRBV5-6
j_call: TRBJ1-2

cdr3_nt: TGCAGCGTTGAATTTCACTCCCGACAGGGGGTGGATACGCAGTATTTT
cdr3_aa: CSVEFHSRQGVDTQYF
d_call: TRBD1
clone_size: NA
v_call: TRBV29-1
j_call: TRBJ2-3

cdr3_nt: TGTGCCTGGAGTGTAGGGGGGGACAATGAGCAGTTCTTC
cdr3_aa: CAWSVGGDNEQFF
d_call: NA
clone_size: few
v_call: TRBV30
j_call: TRBJ2-1

cdr3_nt: TGCGCCAGCAGCTTGCAGGGGCAAGGGGGCTACACCTTC
cdr3_aa: CASSLQGQGGYTF
d_call: NA
clone_size: NA
v_call: TRBV5-1
j_call: TRBJ1-2

cdr3_nt: TGTGCCAGCAGTGACCGGGGGGAATCGGCCCAGCATTTT
cdr3_aa: CASSDRGESAQHF
d_call: NA
clone_size: NA
v_call: TRBV2
j_call: TRBJ1-5

cdr3_nt: TGTGCCAGCAGCCAAGTGTTGGCAGGGGTAGGCTACACCTTC
cdr3_aa: CASSQVLAGVGYTF
d_call: NA
clone_size: NA
v_call: TRBV3-1/TRBV3-2
j_call: TRBJ1-2

cdr3_nt: TGTGCCTGGACCCTCAGTCCTAGCGCACAAGAGACCCAGTACTTC
cdr3_aa: CAWTLSPSAQETQYF
d_call: NA
clone_size: NA
v_call: TRBV30
j_call: TRBJ2-5

cdr3_nt: TGTGCCAGCAGCGAACACAGGGGTTCGGTCTCTGGAAACACCATATATTTT
cdr3_aa: CASSEHRGSVSGNTIYF
d_call: TRBD1
clone_size: NA
v_call: TRBV9
j_call: TRBJ1-3

cdr3_nt: TGCGCCAGCAGCCAGCTCCTCAGGGGTATCGCCTACGAGCAGTACTTC
cdr3_aa: CASSQLLRGIAYEQYF
d_call: NA
clone_size: NA
v_call: TRBV4-1
j_call: TRBJ2-7

cdr3_nt: TGTGCCAGCAGGGCTAGTACAGGGCCCCAGCATTTT
cdr3_aa: CASRASTGPQHF
d_call: NA
clone_size: once
v_call: TRBV5-5
j_call: TRBJ1-5

cdr3_nt: TGTGCCAGTAGCCACGGGGGTACCCCGCCTCGCGAGCAGTACTTC
cdr3_aa: CASSHGGTPPREQYF
d_call: NA
clone_size: NA
v_call: TRBV19
j_call: TRBJ2-7

cdr3_nt: TGCGCCAGCAGCTTGGGCGGGACAGGGAGAGGCTACACCTTC
cdr3_aa: CASSLGGTGRGYTF
d_call: TRBD1
clone_size: NA
v_call: TRBV5-1
j_call: TRBJ1-2

cdr3_nt: TGTGCTAGCAGCCCATTCTTGGGCGAGACCGGGGAGCTGTTTTTT
cdr3_aa: CASSPFLGETGELFF
d_call: NA
clone_size: NA
v_call: TRBV7-7
j_call: TRBJ2-2

cdr3_nt: TGTGCCAGCAGCTTCAGACAGGGTCGGATTTTAGACACTGAAGCTTTCTTT
cdr3_aa: CASSFRQGRILDTEAFF
d_call: TRBD1
clone_size: NA
v_call: TRBV7-9
j_call: TRBJ1-1

cdr3_nt: TGTGCCAGCAGTTTATCAACAGGCCGCGGAAACACCATATATTTT
cdr3_aa: CASSLSTGRGNTIYF
d_call: NA
clone_size: NA
v_call: TRBV27
j_call: TRBJ1-3

cdr3_nt: TGCGCCAGCAGCCAAGATTTAACAGGGGGCCAAGAGACCCAGTACTTC
cdr3_aa: CASSQDLTGGQETQYF
d_call: TRBD1
clone_size: NA
v_call: TRBV4-1
j_call: TRBJ2-5

cdr3_nt: TGTGCCAGCAGCCTCGGTGGGACAGTCTCCTACGAGCAGTACTTC
cdr3_aa: CASSLGGTVSYEQYF
d_call: TRBD1
clone_size: NA
v_call: TRBV3-1/TRBV3-2
j_call: TRBJ2-7

cdr3_nt: TGTGCTAGCAGCTCCGACAGGGCGAATGAGCAGTTCTTC
cdr3_aa: CASSSDRANEQFF
d_call: TRBD1
clone_size: NA
v_call: TRBV7-7
j_call: TRBJ2-1

cdr3_nt: TGTGCCAGCAGCGTCTCGACAACCTACACCGGGGAGCTGTTTTTT
cdr3_aa: CASSVSTTYTGELFF
d_call: NA
clone_size: NA
v_call: TRBV11-2
j_call: TRBJ2-2

cdr3_nt: TGTGCCAGCAGCTTAGGAGGGCTAGCGGGGAGCTCCTACGAGCAGTACTTC
cdr3_aa: CASSLGGLAGSSYEQYF
d_call: TRBD2
clone_size: NA
v_call: TRBV7-2
j_call: TRBJ2-7

cdr3_nt: TGTGCCGCTTGGAGTGGGGGCCGTCAGGAGAATAGCAATCAGCCCCAGCATTTT
cdr3_aa: CAAWSGGRQENSNQPQHF
d_call: NA
clone_size: once
v_call: TRBV24-1
j_call: TRBJ1-5

cdr3_nt: TGTGCCAGCAGTCCCAGGGTGACGGCCAACTATGGCTACACCTTC
cdr3_aa: CASSPRVTANYGYTF
d_call: NA
clone_size: NA
v_call: TRBV6-5
j_call: TRBJ1-2

cdr3_nt: TGTGCCAGCAGCTACTCCGGGACAGTAAGAGGCTACACCTTC
cdr3_aa: CASSYSGTVRGYTF
d_call: TRBD1
clone_size: NA
v_call: TRBV11-2
j_call: TRBJ1-2

cdr3_nt: TGTGCCTGGGCCAAGAGCGGGAGTTCATTGGGAGATACGCAGTATTTT
cdr3_aa: CAWAKSGSSLGDTQYF
d_call: TRBD2
clone_size: NA
v_call: TRBV30
j_call: TRBJ2-3

cdr3_nt: TGTGCCAGCTCACCAAGGACAGGGGGCGAGCAGTACTTC
cdr3_aa: CASSPRTGGEQYF
d_call: TRBD1
clone_size: once
v_call: TRBV18
j_call: TRBJ2-7

cdr3_nt: TGTGCCAGCAGCCTTAAGGGCGGGACTCCCTACAATGAGCAGTTCTTC
cdr3_aa: CASSLKGGTPYNEQFF
d_call: NA
clone_size: NA
v_call: TRBV7-9
j_call: TRBJ2-1

cdr3_nt: TGTGCCTGGAGTGTGGGGGCCTCTGGAAACACCATATATTTT
cdr3_aa: CAWSVGASGNTIYF
d_call: NA
clone_size: few
v_call: TRBV30
j_call: TRBJ1-3

cdr3_nt: TGTGCCAGCACCGGGCCGGGGGAGACCCAGTACTTC
cdr3_aa: CASTGPGETQYF
d_call: NA
clone_size: NA
v_call: TRBV9
j_call: TRBJ2-5

cdr3_nt: TGTGCCTGGAGTGCCCAAGGGGGTTCACCCCTCCACTTT
cdr3_aa: CAWSAQGGSPLHF
d_call: NA
clone_size: NA
v_call: TRBV30
j_call: TRBJ1-6

cdr3_nt: TGTGCCAGCAGATATCTTGGGGCAGGGAGCAATCAGCCCCAGCATTTT
cdr3_aa: CASRYLGAGSNQPQHF
d_call: NA
clone_size: NA
v_call: TRBV27
j_call: TRBJ1-5

cdr3_nt: TGCGCCAGCAGAAGCGTACCGGGACAGGGGTTGACCGGGGAGCTGTTTTTT
cdr3_aa: CASRSVPGQGLTGELFF
d_call: TRBD1
clone_size: NA
v_call: TRBV5-1
j_call: TRBJ2-2

cdr3_nt: TGTGCCAGTAGTCCGCAGGAGGGCTATGGCTACACCTTC
cdr3_aa: CASSPQEGYGYTF
d_call: NA
clone_size: NA
v_call: TRBV19
j_call: TRBJ1-2

cdr3_nt: TGTGCCAGCTCCGGAGAAAAGGGGTTTGGGAATTCACCCCTCCACTTT
cdr3_aa: CASSGEKGFGNSPLHF
d_call: NA
clone_size: NA
v_call: TRBV18
j_call: TRBJ1-6

cdr3_nt: TGTGCCAGCAGCTCACTACAGGGAAACACTGAAGCTTTCTTT
cdr3_aa: CASSSLQGNTEAFF
d_call: NA
clone_size: once
v_call: TRBV7-2
j_call: TRBJ1-1

cdr3_nt: TGTGCCAGCAGCGGGACAGGCGCCGCCAATCAGCCCCAGCATTTT
cdr3_aa: CASSGTGAANQPQHF
d_call: TRBD1
clone_size: many
v_call: TRBV9
j_call: TRBJ1-5

cdr3_nt: TGTGCCAGCAGCCTCGGGGAAACAGTGAAAAATCAGCCCCAGCATTTT
cdr3_aa: CASSLGETVKNQPQHF
d_call: NA
clone_size: NA
v_call: TRBV7-2
j_call: TRBJ1-5

cdr3_nt: TGCGCCAGCAGCGTACACAGGGGATCCTACGAGCAGTACTTC
cdr3_aa: CASSVHRGSYEQYF
d_call: TRBD1
clone_size: NA
v_call: TRBV4-3
j_call: TRBJ2-7

cdr3_nt: TGTGCCAGTACCGGGACATCTTCCCAGGGGACTAATGAAAAACTGTTTTTT
cdr3_aa: CASTGTSSQGTNEKLFF
d_call: NA
clone_size: NA
v_call: TRBV19
j_call: TRBJ1-4

cdr3_nt: TGTGCCAGTAGTATGTCTACTCAGGGTGAGCAGTTCTTC
cdr3_aa: CASSMSTQGEQFF
d_call: NA
clone_size: few
v_call: TRBV19
j_call: TRBJ2-1